A selection of T cell receptor beta chains follows, all from one sample in a study of cytomegalovirus exposure and HLA in healthy donors. Libraries were prepared by immunoSEQ multiplex PCR; TCRdb keeps only in-frame clonotypes and omits some of them. The sample lists about 100,000 clones, 75% to 85% seen once, with roughly 1.2% in the top ten. The sequencing sample was made of PBMCs. These TCRs come from a woman aged 18-29 years in good health and CMV-seronegative. Both conserved end residues are part of each CDR3. The order of the fields is D gene, clone size, J gene, V gene, CDR3 DNA, CDR3 protein. A D gene is named only where the DNA matches it firmly. Size is omitted from some rows. Given values are once, few, many or a class for expanded clones.

. . TRBJ2-3 TRBV6-4 TGTGCCAGCAGTGTGGCGGGGGCCACCCCAGATACGCAGTATTTT CASSVAGATPDTQYF
. . TRBJ1-2 TRBV7-3 TGTGCCAGCAGCTTATTAGGGGGAGCTAACTATGGCTACACCTTC CASSLLGGANYGYTF
. once TRBJ2-2 TRBV30 TGTGCCTGGGGACGATGGGGGGACACCGGGGAGCTGTTTTTT CAWGRWGDTGELFF
. . TRBJ2-5 TRBV7-9 TGTGCCAGCAGCACCACGGGAATCCAGTACTTC CASSTTGIQYF
. . TRBJ1-5 TRBV6-1 TGTGCCAGCAGTGAATTCCGCGTCCCCCCTGCGAATCAGCCCCAGCATTTT CASSEFRVPPANQPQHF
TRBD1 . TRBJ2-1 TRBV4-3 TGCGCCAGCAGCCCGGGGACAGGGGCAAAAAATGAGCAGTTCTTC CASSPGTGAKNEQFF
TRBD2 once TRBJ2-1 TRBV19 TGTGCCAGTAGTGCGGGCGGGACTAGCGGGGGCAACCAGTTCTTC CASSAGGTSGGNQFF
TRBD2 . TRBJ2-5 TRBV28 TGTGCCAGCAGGGGAACTAGCGGGGACCAAGAGACCCAGTACTTC CASRGTSGDQETQYF
. . TRBJ1-3 TRBV4-3 TGCGCCAGCAGCCATAAAACAACTGGAAACACCATATATTTT CASSHKTTGNTIYF
. . TRBJ1-4 TRBV2 TGTGCCAGTTCGGCTGGGAGGGGATATTTAAAGGAAAAACTGTTTTTT CASSAGRGYLKEKLFF
. . TRBJ2-7 TRBV7-9 TGTGCCAGCAGCTTAGACAGTCTCTACGAGCAGTACTTC CASSLDSLYEQYF
. . TRBJ2-2 TRBV4-3 TGCGCCAGCAGCCCGAGGGCTAGCCTCACGAACACCGGGGAGCTGTTTTTT CASSPRASLTNTGELFF
TRBD2 . TRBJ2-7 TRBV19 TGTGCCAGTAGTCCCCGATGGGACTACTCCTACGAGCAGTACTTC CASSPRWDYSYEQYF
. . TRBJ2-1 TRBV19 TGTGCCAGTAGTCCCTCGGGGTCCTACAATGAGCAGTTCTTC CASSPSGSYNEQFF
TRBD2 . TRBJ2-1 TRBV4-1 TGCGCCAGCAGCCAAGGCCGGCTAGCGGGAGAACTTGAGCAGTTCTTC CASSQGRLAGELEQFF
. few TRBJ1-1 TRBV14 TGTGCCAGCAGCCAAGTTTACGGGACTGAAGCTTTCTTT CASSQVYGTEAFF
. . TRBJ2-5 TRBV18 TGTGCCAGCTCACCTCCTAGCAAGGCGACCCAGTACTTC CASSPPSKATQYF
TRBD1 . TRBJ1-2 TRBV6-5 TGTGCCAGCAGGAGGACAGGGGGCAATGGCTACACCTTC CASRRTGGNGYTF
. . TRBJ1-1 TRBV7-2 TGTGCCAGCAGCCCTGCTGCGCCGGGGAGGAACACTGAAGCTTTCTTT CASSPAAPGRNTEAFF
TRBD2 . TRBJ2-1 TRBV5-1 TGCGCCAGCAGCTTGGTTAGCGGGAGCCTTTTTGAGCAGTTCTTC CASSLVSGSLFEQFF
. . TRBJ1-1 TRBV9 TGTGCCAGCAGCGGCATTCGCGGCACTGAAGCTTTCTTT CASSGIRGTEAFF
TRBD1 . TRBJ2-7 TRBV6-5 TGTGCCAGCAGCCTTACAGGGGCCGAGCAGTACTTC CASSLTGAEQYF
. . TRBJ1-1 TRBV15 TGTGCCACCAGCAGTAGGGGGAACACTGAAGCTTTCTTT CATSSRGNTEAFF
. . TRBJ1-3 TRBV7-9 TGTGCCAGCAGCGGCAGGGGTTACTACTCTGGAAACACCATATATTTT CASSGRGYYSGNTIYF
TRBD2 . TRBJ2-3 TRBV5-1 TGCGCCAGCAGCTTGGATCTAGCGGGGGGGCCAGATACGCAGTATTTT CASSLDLAGGPDTQYF
TRBD1 . TRBJ2-1 TRBV30 TGTGCCTGGAGTGCCCAAGGACAGGGGATAAGGTTCTTC CAWSAQGQGIRFF
. . TRBJ2-3 TRBV19 TGTGCCAGTAGTATAGGAGGGAGCACAGATACGCAGTATTTT CASSIGGSTDTQYF